This T cell receptor (beta chain) was captured in a study of shared clonotypes between healthy human individuals. CDR3 length: 16 amino acids. CDR1 and CDR2 (germline): MRHNA, SNTAGT. V was trimmed by 4 bases and J by 1 base, leaving 16 bases between them. Clones were read by immunoSEQ multiplex PCR, and TCRdb kept only the in-frame ones, dropping some. The sample consists of over 75,000 clones, 68% of them appearing once. This sequence was found in a man aged 25-45 years in good health. V and J are TRBV6-4 and TRBJ1-1, with D hard to call. The specimen was memory CD8+ T cells sorted from blood. Subset: CD45RO+ cells pooled with CCR7-negative TemRA cells. The CDR3 is CASSVFGGPGNTEAFF. CDR3 nucleotide sequence: TGTGCCAGCAGTGTCTTTGGAGGCCCAGGGAACACTGAAGCTTTCTTT.